What follows describes a single T cell receptor (beta chain). Clones were sequenced by immunoSEQ multiplex PCR, and TCRdb holds only the in-frame ones, with some missing. The sample includes 120,000 or so clones, over 75% of them seen just once. The CDR3 runs to 15 residues. Germline CDR1 reads LNHDA; CDR2 reads SQIVND (reference sequence). V dropped 4 bases and J dropped 6 bases, with 15 bases sitting between them. The sample originates from a study of T cell responses to AZD1222 COVID-19 vaccine. In the study overall: Pooling covered second doses at about 4 or about 12 weeks.

Sequenced material: peripheral blood, taken on day 0 of AZD1222 vaccination. The sequence was collected from an adult in good health. The genes are TRBV19 and TRBJ1-4; perhaps TRBD1 as D (6 bases). The CDR3 protein is CASSTTQGLHEKLFF. In DNA form, the CDR3 reads TGTGCCAGTAGTACTACCCAGGGGCTGCATGAAAAACTGTTTTTT.